A single sample gave rise to the 2 T cell receptor beta chains below, sequenced in a study of glioma-infiltrating T cells. TCR alpha and beta CDR3 regions were amplified from RNA using iRepertoire nested multiplex PCR. One entry per CDR3 protein, called by TCRdb with MiXCR from the multiplex PCR reads. The repertoire holds 400,000 or so distinct CDR3 sequences, with around 45% as singletons. The sample comprised glioma tissue, nonneoplastic brain tissue, or PBMCs (not recorded which). These receptors all come from a human donor with low-grade glioma or glioblastoma, undergoing nonglioma brain surgery, or in good health (not recorded which).

This clonotype was recorded a few times. The CDR3 region has the DNA TGTGCCAGCAGTTTATCGACAGGACGGGACGTTTCCTACGAGCAGTACTTC. As protein: CASSLSTGRDVSYEQYF. The rearrangement uses TRBV27 and TRBJ2-7; possible D gene TRBD1, 6 bases. The CDR3 is 17 amino acids. V was shortened by 0 bases and J by 1 base, with 16 bases between the two germline ends. CDR1 and CDR2 from the germline V gene are MNHEY and SMNVEV (reference sequence).

With respect to this clonotype: A clone one base away is much larger, so this may be a read error. The chain employs TRBV27 and TRBJ1-1, with TRBD1 identical over 12 bases. Germline V gives CDR1 MNHEY, CDR2 SMNVEV (reference sequence). After removal of 6 bases from V and 7 bases from J, the junction contained 9 bases not matched to a gene. This CDR3 comprises 15 residues. CDR3 sequence: CASRATGTGGNEAFF. The CDR3 bases are TGTGCCAGCAGAGCCACCGGGACAGGGGGCAATGAAGCTTTCTTT.